One and the same sample provided the 13 T cell receptor beta chains below, sequenced in a study of blood T cell repertoires in COVID-19. Sequencing used immunoSEQ multiplex PCR; TCRdb keeps in-frame clones, though not all of them. The data contain under 170,000 clones, approximately 90% of them singletons. Sequencing was carried out using peripheral blood. The receptors were sampled from a woman aged 60-75 years with active or convalescent COVID-19.

This clone is a singleton in its sample. The V and J genes are TRBV6-5 and TRBJ1-5; tentatively, D is TRBD1 (5 bases). With 0 bases removed from V and 3 bases from J, the gap between germline ends came to 9 bases. Per the germline V gene, CDR1 is MNHEY and CDR2 is SVGAGI. The CDR3 is made up of 15 amino acids. In DNA, the CDR3 is TGTGCCAGCAGTTACTCTGGGGGGAACAATCAGCCCCAGCATTTT. Residues: CASSYSGGNNQPQHF.

The gene calls are TRBV2 and TRBJ1-5; D is perhaps TRBD1 (6 bases). Germline lookup yields CDR1 SNHLY and CDR2 FYNNEI. The CDR3 covers 13 residues. V gave up 7 bases and J gave up 7 bases, with 14 bases separating them. The CDR3 spells CASKDSHTQPQHF. The CDR3 DNA sequence: TGTGCCAGCAAGGACAGTCACACGCAGCCCCAGCATTTT.

The gene calls are TRBV5-1 and TRBJ1-2, with D perhaps TRBD1 (6 bases). The CDR3 sequence is 15 residues long. Germline V gene sequence: CDR1 SGHRS, CDR2 YFSETQ. Trimming stripped 5 bases from V and 8 bases from J, with 22 bases between. CDR3 nucleotides: TGCGCCAGCAGTTTGATATCGGCGGGGGCCTGGGGCTACACCTTC. Amino acid sequence: CASSLISAGAWGYTF.

The CDR3 coding sequence is TGCGCCAGCAGCCAAGGAAGACAGGGGTACGAGCAGTACTTC. Amino acids: CASSQGRQGYEQYF. The genes are TRBV4-3 and TRBJ2-7; 8 bases fit TRBD1. The CDR3 is 14 amino acids. The V gene end was trimmed by 1 base and the J gene end by 4 bases; junction bases not matched to a gene: 3. Germline V gene sequence: CDR1 LGHNA, CDR2 YSLEER.

The chain is built from TRBV5-6 and TRBJ2-7, with 7 bases that match TRBD1. Unmatched junction bases numbered 6, after V lost 1 base and J lost 2 bases. The CDR3 has 15 amino acids. Looked up from germline, CDR1 is SGHDT and CDR2 is YYEEEE. CDR3 bases: TGTGCCAGCAGCTTGACGGCAGGGGGTCCCTACGAGCAGTACTTC. Translation: CASSLTAGGPYEQYF.

The CDR3 nucleotides read TGTGCCAGCATCCTAGACAGGGCTGGAAACACCATATATTTT. Translation gives CASILDRAGNTIYF. J is TRBJ1-3 and V is TRBV2; 7 nucleotides align to TRBD1. The germline CDR1 and CDR2 sequences are SNHLY and FYNNEI. V lost 7 bases, J lost 2 bases, and 5 bases stayed unmatched. The CDR3 runs 14 residues.

The V call is TRBV4-3, the J call TRBJ2-3; no clear D. V was clipped by 0 bases and J by 2 bases, with 18 bases between them. CDR3 length: 18 residues. Germline CDR1 reads LGHNA; CDR2 reads YSLEER. CDR3 in DNA: TGCGCCAGCAGCCAAGAAGAGATTAGTCCTACCGACACAGATACGCAGTATTTT. Its protein product is CASSQEEISPTDTDTQYF.

A few counts support this clone. One junction end disagrees with the germline gene, perhaps due to a read error. The chain uses TRBV11-2 and TRBJ1-2; TRBD1 agrees at 7 bases. This CDR3 region has 14 residues. Germline V gene data show CDR1 as SGHAT and CDR2 as FQNNGV. The DNA for the CDR3 is TGTGCCAGCAGCATAGACAGGGTCTGGTATGGCTACACCTTC. Its protein product is CASSIDRVWYGYTF.

This chain links TRBV7-9 with TRBJ2-1; D perhaps matches TRBD2 (5 bases). The CDR3 length is 14 residues. CDR1 and CDR2 (germline): SEHNR, FQNEAQ (reference sequence). V was clipped by 2 bases and J by 7 bases, with 12 bases between them. The CDR3 spells CASSLSGLGNEQFF. The CDR3 region has the DNA TGTGCCAGCAGCTTATCGGGGTTGGGGAATGAGCAGTTCTTC.

The gene calls are TRBV19 and TRBJ1-2; 8 bases fit TRBD1. The CDR3 runs 15 residues. Germline V gene sequence: CDR1 LNHDA, CDR2 SQIVND (reference sequence). Losses at the gene ends were 4 bases for V and 6 bases for J; bases not matched to a gene: 10. DNA for the CDR3: TGTGCCAGTAGTAGCCAGGGGGCGACGTCACATGGCTACACCTTC. As protein: CASSSQGATSHGYTF.

The V gene is TRBV5-4, the J gene TRBJ1-4; 7 bases line up with TRBD1. V lost 2 bases, J lost 5 bases, and 6 bases stayed unmatched. CDR3 length equals 15 residues. Looked up from germline, CDR1 is SGHNT and CDR2 is YYREEE (reference sequence). Here the CDR3 DNA reads TGTGCCAGCAGCTTTAAGGGGGCGTCAAATGAAAAACTGTTTTTT. Encoded protein: CASSFKGASNEKLFF.

There are many counts of this clone. The chain recombines TRBV12-3 or TRBV12-4 with TRBJ1-2; D is uncertain. V gave up 2 bases and J gave up 8 bases, with 12 bases separating them. The CDR3 has 13 residues. The CDR3 reads CASSLSRIGGYTF. The CDR3 coding sequence is TGTGCCAGCAGTTTATCTAGGATCGGGGGCTACACCTTC.

V is TRBV7-6 and J is TRBJ2-3, with 12 bases fitting TRBD2. V lost 4 bases and J lost 5; bases outside the gene matches: 10. Germline V gene lookup returns CDR1 SGHVS and CDR2 FNYEAQ. The CDR3 length is 17 residues. The CDR3 loop reads CASSSRASGGAEDTQYF. The CDR3 DNA follows: TGTGCCAGCAGCTCCCGTGCTAGCGGGGGGGCCGAAGATACGCAGTATTTT. Combining the CDR3 with reference TRBV7-6 and TRBJ2-3 gives the whole variable domain GAGVSQSPRYKVTKRGQDVALRCDPISGHVSLYWYRQALGQGPEFLTYFNYEAQQDKSGLPNDRFSAERPEGSISTLTIQRTEQRDSAMYRCASSSRASGGAEDTQYFGPGTRLTVL.